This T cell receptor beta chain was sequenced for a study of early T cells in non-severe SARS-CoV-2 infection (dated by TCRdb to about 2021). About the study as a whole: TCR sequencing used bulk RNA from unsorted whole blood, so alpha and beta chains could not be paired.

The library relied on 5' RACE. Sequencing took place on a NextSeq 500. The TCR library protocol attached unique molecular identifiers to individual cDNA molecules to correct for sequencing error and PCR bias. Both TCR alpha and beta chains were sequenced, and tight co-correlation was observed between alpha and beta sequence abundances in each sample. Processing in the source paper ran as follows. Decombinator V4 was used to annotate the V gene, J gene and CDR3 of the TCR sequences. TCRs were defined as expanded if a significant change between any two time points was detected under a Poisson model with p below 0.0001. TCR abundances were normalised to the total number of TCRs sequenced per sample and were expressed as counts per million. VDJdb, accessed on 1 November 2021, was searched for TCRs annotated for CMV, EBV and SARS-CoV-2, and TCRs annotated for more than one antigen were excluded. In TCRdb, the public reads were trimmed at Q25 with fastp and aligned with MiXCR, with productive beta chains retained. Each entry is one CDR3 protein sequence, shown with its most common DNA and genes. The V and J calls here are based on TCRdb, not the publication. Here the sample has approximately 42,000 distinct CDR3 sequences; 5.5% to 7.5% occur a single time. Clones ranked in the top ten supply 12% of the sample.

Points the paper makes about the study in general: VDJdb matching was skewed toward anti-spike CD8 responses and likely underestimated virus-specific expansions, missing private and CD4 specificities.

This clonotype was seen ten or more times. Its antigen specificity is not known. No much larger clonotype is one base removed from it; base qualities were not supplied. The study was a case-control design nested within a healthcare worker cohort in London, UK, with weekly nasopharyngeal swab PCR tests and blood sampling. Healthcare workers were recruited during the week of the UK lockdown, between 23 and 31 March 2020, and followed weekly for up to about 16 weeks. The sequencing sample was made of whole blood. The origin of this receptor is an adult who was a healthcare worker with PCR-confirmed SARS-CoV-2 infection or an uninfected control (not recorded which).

The CDR3 protein sequence reads: CSASQGDTEAFF. The sequenced DNA is TGCAGTGCGAGCCAGGGAGACACTGAAGCTTTCTTT. The chain links TRBV20-1 with TRBJ1-1, and TRBD1 may be the D gene, going by 5 matching bases. V sheds 6 bases and J sheds 3 bases, leaving 11 bases between their ends. CDR1 DFQATT and CDR2 SNEGSKA were looked up in the germline V gene (reference sequence). There are 12 amino acids in the CDR3, from cysteine to phenylalanine inclusive. Only CDR3 DNA remains: 36 bases, in frame from the first base.